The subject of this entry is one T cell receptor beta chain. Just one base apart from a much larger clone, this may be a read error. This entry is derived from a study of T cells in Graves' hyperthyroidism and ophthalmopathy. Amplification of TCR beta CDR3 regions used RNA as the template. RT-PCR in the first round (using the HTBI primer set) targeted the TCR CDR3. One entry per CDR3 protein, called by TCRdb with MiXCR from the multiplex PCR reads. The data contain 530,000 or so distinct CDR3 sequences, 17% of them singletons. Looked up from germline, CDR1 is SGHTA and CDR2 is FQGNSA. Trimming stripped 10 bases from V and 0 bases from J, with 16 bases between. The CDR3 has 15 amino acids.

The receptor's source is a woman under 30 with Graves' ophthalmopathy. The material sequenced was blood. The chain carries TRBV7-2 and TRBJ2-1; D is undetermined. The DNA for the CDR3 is TGTGCCAACACCCTGACTGTTTCCTCCTACAATGAGCAGTTCTTC. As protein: CANTLTVSSYNEQFF.